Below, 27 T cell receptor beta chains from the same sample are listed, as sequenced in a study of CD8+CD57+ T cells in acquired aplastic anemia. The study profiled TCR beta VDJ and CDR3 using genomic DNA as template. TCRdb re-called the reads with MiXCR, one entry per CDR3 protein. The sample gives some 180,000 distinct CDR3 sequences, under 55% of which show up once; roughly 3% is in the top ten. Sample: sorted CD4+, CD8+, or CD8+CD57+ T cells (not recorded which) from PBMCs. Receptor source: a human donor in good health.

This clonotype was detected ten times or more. The CDR3 DNA reads as TGCAGCCCAGATCCGGGACAGGGGCAAGAGACCCAGTACTTC. Amino acids: CSPDPGQGQETQYF. V usage is TRBV20-1 and J usage is TRBJ2-5; 10 bases match TRBD1. The germline V gene encodes CDR1 DFQATT and CDR2 SNEGSKA (reference sequence). The CDR3 loop spans 14 amino acids.

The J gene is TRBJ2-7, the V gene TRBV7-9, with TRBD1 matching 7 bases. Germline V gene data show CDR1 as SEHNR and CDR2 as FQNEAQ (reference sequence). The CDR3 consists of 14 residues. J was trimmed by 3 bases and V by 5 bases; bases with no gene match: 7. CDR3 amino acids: CASSRTGVDYEQYF. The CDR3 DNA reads TGTGCCAGCAGCCGAACAGGGGTAGACTACGAGCAGTACTTC.

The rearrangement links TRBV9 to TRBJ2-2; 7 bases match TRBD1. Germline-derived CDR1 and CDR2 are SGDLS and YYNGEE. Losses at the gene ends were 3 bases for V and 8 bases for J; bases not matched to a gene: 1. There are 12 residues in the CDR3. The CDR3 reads CASSEGQGELFF. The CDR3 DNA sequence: TGTGCCAGCAGCGAGGGACAGGGGGAGCTGTTTTTT.

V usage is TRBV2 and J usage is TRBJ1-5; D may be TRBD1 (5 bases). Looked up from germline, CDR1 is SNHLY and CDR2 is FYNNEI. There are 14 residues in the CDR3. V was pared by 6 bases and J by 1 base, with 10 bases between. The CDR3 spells CASSQGASNQPQHF. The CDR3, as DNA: TGTGCCAGCAGCCAGGGAGCGAGCAATCAGCCCCAGCATTTT.

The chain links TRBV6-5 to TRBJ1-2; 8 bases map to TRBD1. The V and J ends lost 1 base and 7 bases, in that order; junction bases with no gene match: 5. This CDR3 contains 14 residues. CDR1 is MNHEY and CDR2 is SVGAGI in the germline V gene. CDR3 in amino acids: CASSYCQGAGGYTF. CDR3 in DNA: TGTGCCAGCAGTTACTGCCAGGGGGCTGGTGGCTACACCTTC.

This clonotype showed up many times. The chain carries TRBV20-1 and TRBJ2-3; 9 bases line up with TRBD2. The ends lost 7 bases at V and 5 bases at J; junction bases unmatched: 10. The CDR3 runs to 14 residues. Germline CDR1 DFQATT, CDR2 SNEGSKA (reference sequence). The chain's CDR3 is CSVRGGRAVDTQYF. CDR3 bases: TGCAGTGTAAGGGGCGGGAGGGCCGTAGATACGCAGTATTTT.

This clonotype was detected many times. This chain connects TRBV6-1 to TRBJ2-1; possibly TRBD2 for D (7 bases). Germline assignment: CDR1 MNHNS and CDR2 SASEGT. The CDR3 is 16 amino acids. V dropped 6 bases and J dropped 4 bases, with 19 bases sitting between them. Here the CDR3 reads CASRAWWGGRYNEQFF. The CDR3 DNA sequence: TGTGCCAGCAGGGCATGGTGGGGGGGCCGGTACAATGAGCAGTTCTTC.

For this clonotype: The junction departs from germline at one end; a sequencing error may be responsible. CDR3 nucleotide sequence: TGTGCCGGCAGGACCGGGGCAGGGGGCTTAGAGACCCAGTACTTC. It is translated as CAGRTGAGGLETQYF. The chain carries TRBV2 and TRBJ2-5; 8 bases map to TRBD1. CDR3 size: 15 residues. Germline CDR1 is SNHLY and CDR2 is FYNNEI.

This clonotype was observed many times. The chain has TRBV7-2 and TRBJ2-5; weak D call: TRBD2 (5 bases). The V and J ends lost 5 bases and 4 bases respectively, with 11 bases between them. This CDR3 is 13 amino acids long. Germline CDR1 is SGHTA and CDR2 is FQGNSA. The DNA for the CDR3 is TGTGCCAGCAGCACGTGGAGGAGAGAGACCCAGTACTTC. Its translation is CASSTWRRETQYF.

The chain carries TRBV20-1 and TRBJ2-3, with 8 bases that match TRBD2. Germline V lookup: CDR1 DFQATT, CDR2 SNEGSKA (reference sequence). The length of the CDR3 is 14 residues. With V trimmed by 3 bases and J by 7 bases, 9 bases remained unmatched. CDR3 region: CSASKRGQTNTQYF. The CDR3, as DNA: TGCAGTGCTAGTAAGCGGGGGCAAACCAATACGCAGTATTTT.

The CDR3, as DNA: TGTGCCATCAATAAGGATTCGGGTACTGAAGCTTTCTTT. It is translated as CAINKDSGTEAFF. The chain couples TRBV10-3 to TRBJ1-1; D is ambiguous. The CDR3 consists of 13 residues. The germline CDR1 and CDR2 sequences are ENHRY and SYGVKD. V gave up 7 bases and J gave up 5 bases, with 14 bases separating them.

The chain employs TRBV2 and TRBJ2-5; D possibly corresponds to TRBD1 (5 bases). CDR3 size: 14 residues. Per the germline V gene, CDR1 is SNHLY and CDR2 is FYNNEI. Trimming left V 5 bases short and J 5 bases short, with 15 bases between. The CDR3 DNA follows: TGTGCCAGCAGTTACGACAGTCCTTTGGAGACCCAGTACTTC. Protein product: CASSYDSPLETQYF.

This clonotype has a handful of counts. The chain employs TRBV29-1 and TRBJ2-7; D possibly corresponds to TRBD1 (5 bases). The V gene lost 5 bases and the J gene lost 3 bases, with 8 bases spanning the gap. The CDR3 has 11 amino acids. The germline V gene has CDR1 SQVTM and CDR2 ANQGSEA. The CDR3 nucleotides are TGCAGCGTTTACAGGAACTACGAGCAGTACTTC. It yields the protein CSVYRNYEQYF.

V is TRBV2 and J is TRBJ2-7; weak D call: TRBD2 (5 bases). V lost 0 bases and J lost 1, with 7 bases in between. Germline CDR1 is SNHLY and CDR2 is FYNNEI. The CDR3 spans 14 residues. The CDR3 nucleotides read TGTGCCAGCAGTGAAGCGCGAGGGTCCTACGAGCAGTACTTC. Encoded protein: CASSEARGSYEQYF.

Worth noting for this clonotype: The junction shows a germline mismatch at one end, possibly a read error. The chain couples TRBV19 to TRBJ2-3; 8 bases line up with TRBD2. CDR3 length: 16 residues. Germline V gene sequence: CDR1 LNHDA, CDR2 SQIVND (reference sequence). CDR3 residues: CACSIARLAGTDTRYF. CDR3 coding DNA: TGTGCCTGTAGTATTGCGCGCCTAGCGGGCACAGATACGCGGTATTTT. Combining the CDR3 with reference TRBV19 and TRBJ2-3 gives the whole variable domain DGGITQSPKYLFRKEGQNVTLSCEQNLNHDAMYWYRQDPGQGLRLIYYSQIVNDFQKGDIAEGYSVSREKKESFPLTVTSAQKNPTAFYLCACSIARLAGTDTRYFGPGTRLTVL.

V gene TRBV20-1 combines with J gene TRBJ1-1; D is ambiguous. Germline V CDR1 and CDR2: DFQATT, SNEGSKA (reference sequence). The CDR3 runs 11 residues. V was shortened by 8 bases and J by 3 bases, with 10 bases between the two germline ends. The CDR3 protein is CSSRRDTEAFF. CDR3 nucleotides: TGCAGTTCCAGGAGGGACACTGAAGCTTTCTTT.

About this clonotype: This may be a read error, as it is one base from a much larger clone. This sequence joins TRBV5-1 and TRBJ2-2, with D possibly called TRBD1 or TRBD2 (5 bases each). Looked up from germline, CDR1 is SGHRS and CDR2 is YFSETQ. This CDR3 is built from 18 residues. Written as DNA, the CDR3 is TGCGCCAGCAGCTTGCGACTACTTAGGGCGTCGGACACCGGGGAGCTGTCTTTT. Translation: CASSLRLLRASDTGELSF.

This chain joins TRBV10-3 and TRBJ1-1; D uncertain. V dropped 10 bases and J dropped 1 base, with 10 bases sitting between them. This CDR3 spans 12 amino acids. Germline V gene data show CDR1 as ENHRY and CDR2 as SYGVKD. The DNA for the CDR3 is TGTGCCACCGATCCAGGGAACACTGAAGCTTTCTTT. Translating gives CATDPGNTEAFF.

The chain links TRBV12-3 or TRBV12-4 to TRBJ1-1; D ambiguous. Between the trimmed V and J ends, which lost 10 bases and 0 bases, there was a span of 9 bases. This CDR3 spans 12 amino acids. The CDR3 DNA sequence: TGTGCCACGCGAGTGCTGAACACTGAAGCTTTCTTT. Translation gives CATRVLNTEAFF.

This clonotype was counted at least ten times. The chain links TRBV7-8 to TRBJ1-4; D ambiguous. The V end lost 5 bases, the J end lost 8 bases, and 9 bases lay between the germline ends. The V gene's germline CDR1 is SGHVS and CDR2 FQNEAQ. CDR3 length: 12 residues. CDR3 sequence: CASSIFGEKLFF. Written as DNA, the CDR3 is TGTGCCAGCAGCATATTCGGGGAAAAACTGTTTTTT.

The CDR3 spells CASSGPYNEQFF. The CDR3 coding sequence is TGTGCCAGCAGTGGTCCTTACAATGAGCAGTTCTTC. The chain is built from TRBV25-1 and TRBJ2-1; D unresolved. From germline, CDR1 is MGHDK and CDR2 SYGVNS. V lost 4 bases and J lost 4, with 5 bases in between. The length of the CDR3 is 12 residues.

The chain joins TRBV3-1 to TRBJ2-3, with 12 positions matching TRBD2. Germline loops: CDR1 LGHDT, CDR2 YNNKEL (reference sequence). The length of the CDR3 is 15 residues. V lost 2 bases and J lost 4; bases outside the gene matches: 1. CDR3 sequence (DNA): TGTGCCAGCAGCCAAACTAGCGGGGGGTCAGATACGCAGTATTTT. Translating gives CASSQTSGGSDTQYF.

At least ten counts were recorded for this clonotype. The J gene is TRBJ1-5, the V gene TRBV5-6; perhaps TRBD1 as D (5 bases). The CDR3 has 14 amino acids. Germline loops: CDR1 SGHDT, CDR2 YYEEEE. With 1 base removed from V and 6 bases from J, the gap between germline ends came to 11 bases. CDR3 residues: CASSLWSGGQPQHF. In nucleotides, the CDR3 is TGTGCCAGCAGCTTGTGGAGTGGGGGTCAGCCCCAGCATTTT.

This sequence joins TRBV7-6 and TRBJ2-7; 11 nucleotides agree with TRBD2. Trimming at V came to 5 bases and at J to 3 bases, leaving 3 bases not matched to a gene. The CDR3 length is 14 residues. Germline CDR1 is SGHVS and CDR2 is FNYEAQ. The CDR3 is CASSPGLADYEQYF. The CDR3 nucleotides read TGTGCCAGCAGCCCGGGACTAGCGGACTACGAGCAGTACTTC.

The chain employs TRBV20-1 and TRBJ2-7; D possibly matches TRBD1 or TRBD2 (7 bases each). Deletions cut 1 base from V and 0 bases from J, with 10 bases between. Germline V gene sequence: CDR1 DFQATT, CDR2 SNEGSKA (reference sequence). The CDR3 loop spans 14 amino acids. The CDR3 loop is CSARVRGGSYEQYF. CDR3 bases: TGCAGTGCTAGAGTCAGGGGGGGCTCCTACGAGCAGTACTTC.

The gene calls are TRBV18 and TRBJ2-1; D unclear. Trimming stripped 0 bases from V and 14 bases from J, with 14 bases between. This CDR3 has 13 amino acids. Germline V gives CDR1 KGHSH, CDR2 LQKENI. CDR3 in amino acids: CASSPPGTRVKFF. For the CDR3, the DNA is TGTGCCAGCTCACCACCGGGAACGAGAGTAAAGTTCTTC.

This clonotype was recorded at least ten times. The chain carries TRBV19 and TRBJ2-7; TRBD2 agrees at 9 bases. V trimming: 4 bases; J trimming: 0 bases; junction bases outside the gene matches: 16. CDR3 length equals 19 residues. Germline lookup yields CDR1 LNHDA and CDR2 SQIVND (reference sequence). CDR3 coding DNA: TGTGCCAGTAGTAGGGGACAGTCGAGAGGACTAGCGAACTCCTACGAGCAGTACTTC. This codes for CASSRGQSRGLANSYEQYF.